A selection of T cell receptor beta chains follows, all from one sample in a study of long-term antiretroviral therapy in people with HIV. Repertoires were generated with immunoSEQ multiplex PCR, while TCRdb's copy carries only in-frame clones and drops some. The sample lists tens of thousands of clones, roughly four fifths seen once, with under 15% in the top ten. Here the sequenced sample was unsorted PBMCs, taken 0.3 years after starting antiretroviral therapy. The receptors come from a man younger than 35 with HIV. The CDR3 runs from the conserved cysteine through the conserved F or W. The D gene is left open where the match is weak. Expanded clones get a size class; other rows say once, few or many, or leave the size out.

clone_size: -; j_call: TRBJ2-2; v_call: TRBV6-1; d_call: -; cdr3_aa: CAINWRGRVGELFF
clone_size: -; j_call: TRBJ1-2; v_call: TRBV30; d_call: -; cdr3_aa: CAWSLRGSNYGYTF
clone_size: -; j_call: TRBJ1-4; v_call: TRBV5-4; d_call: -; cdr3_aa: CASSLAGGLEKLFF
clone_size: -; j_call: TRBJ2-3; v_call: TRBV5-6; d_call: TRBD1; cdr3_aa: CASIRDRESGPDTQYF
clone_size: -; j_call: TRBJ1-4; v_call: TRBV4-2; d_call: TRBD1; cdr3_aa: CASSQQGATNEKLFF
clone_size: -; j_call: TRBJ2-7; v_call: TRBV9; d_call: -; cdr3_aa: CASSPPGGGYPYEQYF
clone_size: -; j_call: TRBJ2-1; v_call: TRBV7-9; d_call: -; cdr3_aa: CASSPGWGAYEQFF
clone_size: few; j_call: TRBJ2-7; v_call: TRBV19; d_call: -; cdr3_aa: CASSIAGSSYEQYF
clone_size: once; j_call: TRBJ1-3; v_call: TRBV6-1; d_call: -; cdr3_aa: CASSLTGVGGNTIYF
clone_size: -; j_call: TRBJ2-6; v_call: TRBV5-1; d_call: -; cdr3_aa: CASTLRSGANVLTF
clone_size: -; j_call: TRBJ1-1; v_call: TRBV19; d_call: TRBD1; cdr3_aa: CASSIGQGGAFF
clone_size: -; j_call: TRBJ1-2; v_call: TRBV4-2; d_call: -; cdr3_aa: CASSQVSGDGGDGYTF
clone_size: -; j_call: TRBJ2-7; v_call: TRBV27; d_call: TRBD1; cdr3_aa: CASSLIQGFHEQYF
clone_size: -; j_call: TRBJ2-1; v_call: TRBV29-1; d_call: TRBD2; cdr3_aa: CSAPVPGLADNEQFF
clone_size: -; j_call: TRBJ1-4; v_call: TRBV27; d_call: -; cdr3_aa: CASSLTVFNEKLFF
clone_size: -; j_call: TRBJ2-7; v_call: TRBV2; d_call: -; cdr3_aa: CASLGLLGYEQYF
clone_size: -; j_call: TRBJ2-7; v_call: TRBV19; d_call: TRBD1; cdr3_aa: CASSIGGTGGYEQYF
clone_size: -; j_call: TRBJ2-7; v_call: TRBV30; d_call: -; cdr3_aa: CAWSRDVSYEQYF
clone_size: once; j_call: TRBJ2-5; v_call: TRBV18; d_call: -; cdr3_aa: CASSPPGQEGETQYF
clone_size: -; j_call: TRBJ2-2; v_call: TRBV10-2; d_call: -; cdr3_aa: CASSEWGANGELFF
clone_size: -; j_call: TRBJ2-3; v_call: TRBV9; d_call: -; cdr3_aa: CASSPRGGREDTQYF
clone_size: -; j_call: TRBJ2-2; v_call: TRBV5-1; d_call: -; cdr3_aa: CASSTGLIAGELFF
clone_size: -; j_call: TRBJ1-5; v_call: TRBV30; d_call: -; cdr3_aa: CAWSGGSNQPQHF
clone_size: once; j_call: TRBJ1-2; v_call: TRBV9; d_call: -; cdr3_aa: CASSVATGNNYGYTF
clone_size: -; j_call: TRBJ1-5; v_call: TRBV27; d_call: -; cdr3_aa: CASSLSRTVYSNQPQHF
clone_size: -; j_call: TRBJ2-3; v_call: TRBV27; d_call: -; cdr3_aa: CASSYLGKGTQYF
clone_size: once; j_call: TRBJ1-2; v_call: TRBV5-1; d_call: -; cdr3_aa: CASSLGPSYGYTF
clone_size: few; j_call: TRBJ1-2; v_call: TRBV10-3; d_call: -; cdr3_aa: CAISTYRDGYTF
clone_size: -; j_call: TRBJ1-5; v_call: TRBV7-9; d_call: -; cdr3_aa: CASSSSGGNQPQHF
clone_size: -; j_call: TRBJ2-7; v_call: TRBV29-1; d_call: -; cdr3_aa: CSAIVGGSYEQYF
clone_size: -; j_call: TRBJ2-3; v_call: TRBV9; d_call: TRBD2; cdr3_aa: CASSVTSGDSTDTQYF
clone_size: -; j_call: TRBJ1-2; v_call: TRBV10-2; d_call: -; cdr3_aa: CASSARGAPSHGYTF
clone_size: -; j_call: TRBJ1-2; v_call: TRBV7-8; d_call: -; cdr3_aa: CASSAQQGRNYGYTF
clone_size: few; j_call: TRBJ2-7; v_call: TRBV11-2; d_call: TRBD2; cdr3_aa: CASSPTSGATYEQYF
clone_size: -; j_call: TRBJ2-7; v_call: TRBV19; d_call: -; cdr3_aa: CASSDPGRNTEQYF
clone_size: -; j_call: TRBJ1-4; v_call: TRBV6-5; d_call: -; cdr3_aa: CASSLGGSNEKLFF
clone_size: -; j_call: TRBJ2-2; v_call: TRBV25-1; d_call: -; cdr3_aa: CASKGFKNTGELFF
clone_size: -; j_call: TRBJ2-7; v_call: TRBV7-8; d_call: -; cdr3_aa: CASSLYGNSYEQYF
clone_size: -; j_call: TRBJ2-7; v_call: TRBV5-8; d_call: -; cdr3_aa: CASSLGGGAGTSYEQYF
clone_size: -; j_call: TRBJ2-7; v_call: TRBV7-2; d_call: TRBD1; cdr3_aa: CASSRGRAGGSYEQYF
clone_size: -; j_call: TRBJ2-5; v_call: TRBV30; d_call: -; cdr3_aa: CAWSVPQRRLAQYF
clone_size: few; j_call: TRBJ2-7; v_call: TRBV4-1; d_call: -; cdr3_aa: CASSQDAGLDEQYF
clone_size: -; j_call: TRBJ1-6; v_call: TRBV4-2; d_call: -; cdr3_aa: CASSQIGLEGYNSPLHF
clone_size: -; j_call: TRBJ2-7; v_call: TRBV11-2; d_call: TRBD1; cdr3_aa: CASSSPGTGGSPYYEQYF
clone_size: -; j_call: TRBJ2-7; v_call: TRBV5-4; d_call: -; cdr3_aa: CASSLGGRASYEQYF
clone_size: -; j_call: TRBJ2-1; v_call: TRBV19; d_call: TRBD2; cdr3_aa: CASRATSGRVNEQFF
clone_size: -; j_call: TRBJ1-1; v_call: TRBV6-4; d_call: -; cdr3_aa: CASSERGNTEAFF
clone_size: -; j_call: TRBJ2-1; v_call: TRBV5-4; d_call: TRBD2; cdr3_aa: CASSAGLANEQFF
clone_size: -; j_call: TRBJ2-1; v_call: TRBV4-1; d_call: TRBD1; cdr3_aa: CASSPTGDEQFF
clone_size: few; j_call: TRBJ2-6; v_call: TRBV28; d_call: TRBD1; cdr3_aa: CASSSQGAWVSGANVLTF
clone_size: -; j_call: TRBJ2-5; v_call: TRBV2; d_call: -; cdr3_aa: CASSFGGPLKETQYF
clone_size: few; j_call: TRBJ1-1; v_call: TRBV4-1; d_call: -; cdr3_aa: CASSQDTGAILGEAFF
clone_size: -; j_call: TRBJ1-5; v_call: TRBV18; d_call: -; cdr3_aa: CASSPQVASSNQPQHF
clone_size: once; j_call: TRBJ2-7; v_call: TRBV4-1; d_call: TRBD2; cdr3_aa: CASSQGLAGTYEQYF
clone_size: medium-sized; j_call: TRBJ2-7; v_call: TRBV6-4; d_call: TRBD2; cdr3_aa: CASSDSGRESSYEQYF
clone_size: -; j_call: TRBJ2-3; v_call: TRBV7-2; d_call: TRBD2; cdr3_aa: CASSFTSVSTDTQYF
clone_size: -; j_call: TRBJ1-6; v_call: TRBV4-2; d_call: TRBD1; cdr3_aa: CASSQETGDSPLHF
clone_size: -; j_call: TRBJ1-5; v_call: TRBV19; d_call: -; cdr3_aa: CASSLDSFLNQPQHF
clone_size: once; j_call: TRBJ2-3; v_call: TRBV5-1; d_call: -; cdr3_aa: CASSPAWETDTQYF